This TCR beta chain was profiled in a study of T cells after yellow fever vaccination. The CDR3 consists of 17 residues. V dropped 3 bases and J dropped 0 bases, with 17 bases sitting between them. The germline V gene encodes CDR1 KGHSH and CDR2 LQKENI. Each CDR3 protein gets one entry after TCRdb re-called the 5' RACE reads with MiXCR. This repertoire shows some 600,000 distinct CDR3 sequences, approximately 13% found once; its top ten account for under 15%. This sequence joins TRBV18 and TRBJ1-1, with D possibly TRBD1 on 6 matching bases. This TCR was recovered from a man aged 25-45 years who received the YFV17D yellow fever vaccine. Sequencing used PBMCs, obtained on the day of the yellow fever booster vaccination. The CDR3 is CASSPFSGDLMNTEAFF. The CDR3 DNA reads TGTGCCAGCTCACCGTTCTCAGGGGACTTAATGAACACTGAAGCTTTCTTT.